This section outlines one TCR beta chain sequence together with its context. Its antigen is undetermined. This sample was included in a study of CD8 T cells in Susac syndrome. RNA amounts of roughly 0.5 to 1 ug underwent reverse transcription with random hexamers. Across 54 Vbeta and 13 Jbeta, TCR beta CDR3 was amplified with immunoSEQ multiplex PCR. TCRdb processed the immunoSEQ multiplex PCR reads anew with MiXCR; each CDR3 protein has one entry. The repertoire consists of 150,000 to 200,000 distinct CDR3 sequences, with around 94% occurring once and the leading ten covering about 0.13%. CDR3 size: 18 residues. J was trimmed by 2 bases and V by 5 bases; bases with no gene match: 5. CDR1 is MNHEY and CDR2 is SMNVEV in the germline V gene (reference sequence). Whole-study results and caveats: Regarding the TCR sequencing and HLA analysis, the study admitted that a relatively small number of individuals were involved.

Healthy donors acted as controls, with matching for age and sex. TEMRA cells were FACS-enriched, and CD8+ and CD4+ T cells were isolated negatively. Sequencing used CD4+ T cells from PBMCs. This rearrangement joins TRBV27 to TRBJ2-6, with 14 bases matching TRBD2. This clonotype was obtained from a human donor in good health. The CDR3 sequence is CASSLRLAGGPGANVLTF. The CDR3 bases are TGTGCCAGCAGTCTCCGACTAGCGGGGGGGCCTGGGGCCAACGTCCTGACTTTC.